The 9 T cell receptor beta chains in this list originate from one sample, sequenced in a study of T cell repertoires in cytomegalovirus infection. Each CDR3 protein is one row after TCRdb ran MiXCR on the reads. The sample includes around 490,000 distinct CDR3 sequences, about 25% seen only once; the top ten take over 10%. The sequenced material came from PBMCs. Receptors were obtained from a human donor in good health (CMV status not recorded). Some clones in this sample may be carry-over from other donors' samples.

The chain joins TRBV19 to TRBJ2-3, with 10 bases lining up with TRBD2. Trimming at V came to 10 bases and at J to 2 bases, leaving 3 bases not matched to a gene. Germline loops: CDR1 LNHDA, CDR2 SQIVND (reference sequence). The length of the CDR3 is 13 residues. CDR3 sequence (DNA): TGTGCCACTAGCGGGGGATTCACAGATACGCAGTATTTT. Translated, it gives CATSGGFTDTQYF.

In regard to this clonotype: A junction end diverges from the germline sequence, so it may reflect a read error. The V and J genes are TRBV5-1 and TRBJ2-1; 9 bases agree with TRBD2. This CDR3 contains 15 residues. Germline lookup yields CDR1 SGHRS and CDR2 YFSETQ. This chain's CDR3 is CASNLGLASNNEQFF. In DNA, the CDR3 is TGCGCCAGCAACTTGGGACTAGCCAGTAACAATGAGCAGTTCTTC.

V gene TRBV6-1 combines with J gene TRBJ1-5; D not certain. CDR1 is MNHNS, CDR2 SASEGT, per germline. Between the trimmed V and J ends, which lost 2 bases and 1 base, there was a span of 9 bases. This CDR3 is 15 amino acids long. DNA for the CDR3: TGTGCCAGCAGTGAACTTGTTTTAAGCAATCAGCCCCAGCATTTT. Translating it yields CASSELVLSNQPQHF.

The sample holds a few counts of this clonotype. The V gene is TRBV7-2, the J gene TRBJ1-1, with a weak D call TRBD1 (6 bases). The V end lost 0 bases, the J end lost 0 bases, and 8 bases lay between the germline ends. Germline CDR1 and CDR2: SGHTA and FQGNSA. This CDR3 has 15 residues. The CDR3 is CASSLAPGVNTEAFF. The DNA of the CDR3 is TGTGCCAGCAGCTTAGCGCCAGGGGTGAACACTGAAGCTTTCTTT.

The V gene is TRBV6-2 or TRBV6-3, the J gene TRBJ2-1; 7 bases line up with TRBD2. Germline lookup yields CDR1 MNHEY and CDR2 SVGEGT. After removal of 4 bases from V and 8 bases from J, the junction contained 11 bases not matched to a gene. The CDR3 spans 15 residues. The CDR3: CASSSRLAAGDEQFF. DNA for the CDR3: TGTGCCAGCAGTTCCCGACTAGCCGCAGGCGATGAGCAGTTCTTC.

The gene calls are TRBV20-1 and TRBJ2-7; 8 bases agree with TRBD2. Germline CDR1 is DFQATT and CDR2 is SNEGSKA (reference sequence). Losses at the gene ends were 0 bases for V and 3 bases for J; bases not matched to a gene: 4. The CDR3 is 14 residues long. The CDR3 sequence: CSAREPAGVYEQYF. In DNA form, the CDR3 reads TGCAGTGCTAGAGAACCAGCGGGAGTCTACGAGCAGTACTTC.

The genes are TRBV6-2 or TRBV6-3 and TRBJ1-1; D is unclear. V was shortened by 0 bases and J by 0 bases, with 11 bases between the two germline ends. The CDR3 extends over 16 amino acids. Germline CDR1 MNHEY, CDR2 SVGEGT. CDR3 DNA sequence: TGTGCCAGCAGTTACTCGATGGGCCGAATGAACACTGAAGCTTTCTTT. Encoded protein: CASSYSMGRMNTEAFF.

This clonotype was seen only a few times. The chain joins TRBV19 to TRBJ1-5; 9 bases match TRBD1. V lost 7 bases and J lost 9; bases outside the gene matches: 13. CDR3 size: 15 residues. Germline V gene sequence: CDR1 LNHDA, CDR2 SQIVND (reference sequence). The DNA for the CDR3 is TGTGCCAGTAAGCTATCGACAGGGGGGGGGTGGCCCCAGCATTTT. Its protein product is CASKLSTGGGWPQHF.

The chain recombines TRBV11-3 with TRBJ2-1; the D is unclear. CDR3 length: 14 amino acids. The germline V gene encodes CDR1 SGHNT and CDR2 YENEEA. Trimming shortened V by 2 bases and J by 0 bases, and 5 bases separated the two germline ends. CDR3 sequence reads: CASSLNPSYNEQFF. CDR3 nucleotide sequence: TGTGCCAGCAGCTTAAACCCCTCCTACAATGAGCAGTTCTTC.